This TCR beta chain was profiled in a study of Ad26.COV2.S vaccination and SARS-CoV-2 variants. On the study more broadly: Participant was drawn from the COV1001 Ad26.COV2.S trial arm.

This clone has only one observation. Sequenced by immunoSEQ multiplex PCR; TCRdb stores in-frame clones only, minus some. This repertoire shows under 400,000 clones, roughly 84% found once; its top ten account for around 3.7%. Treatment: 15 to 20 received Ad26.COV2.S at low or high dose, single or two shots; 5 received placebo; per-sample allocation not given. Day 63 after the first injection of vaccine or placebo was the sampling time. Losses at the gene ends were 2 bases for V and 4 bases for J; bases not matched to a gene: 3. This CDR3 comprises 14 residues. CDR1 is SEHNR and CDR2 is FQNEAQ in the germline V gene (reference sequence).

V is TRBV7-9 and J is TRBJ2-7, with 9 bases matching TRBD1. The TCR sequence derives from a person between 18 and 65 years old who received the Ad26.COV2.S COVID-19 vaccine or a placebo. The sequencing used peripheral blood, collected in a trial of Ad26.COV2.S vaccine versus placebo. The CDR3 nucleotides read TGTGCCAGCAGCTTAAGGGACAGGGATTACGAGCAGTACTTC. Translation gives CASSLRDRDYEQYF.